This T cell receptor beta chain was recorded in a study of blood T cell repertoires in COVID-19. Methods used by the authors: Quantification of nucleated cells was approximated via reference gene primer amplification. Libraries were prepared by immunoSEQ multiplex PCR; TCRdb keeps only in-frame clonotypes and omits some of them. V, J and clone size are those of that table, while D and trimming were read from the DNA. Of roughly 280,000 clones in the sample, roughly 90% were seen once. V trimming: 5 bases; J trimming: 4 bases; junction bases outside the gene matches: 17. The CDR3 consists of 18 residues. Germline V gene lookup returns CDR1 MNHNY and CDR2 SVGAGI (reference sequence).

The TCR sequence derives from a woman aged 60-75 years who had recovered from COVID-19. This chain links TRBV6-6 with TRBJ2-3; 8 bases are shared with TRBD2. The sample was PBMCs or T cells enriched from blood (not recorded which). The CDR3 DNA is TGTGCCAGCAGTCGCCGGGGAGCGGGAGTCGCGGGGTCAGATACGCAGTATTTT. This gives the protein CASSRRGAGVAGSDTQYF.